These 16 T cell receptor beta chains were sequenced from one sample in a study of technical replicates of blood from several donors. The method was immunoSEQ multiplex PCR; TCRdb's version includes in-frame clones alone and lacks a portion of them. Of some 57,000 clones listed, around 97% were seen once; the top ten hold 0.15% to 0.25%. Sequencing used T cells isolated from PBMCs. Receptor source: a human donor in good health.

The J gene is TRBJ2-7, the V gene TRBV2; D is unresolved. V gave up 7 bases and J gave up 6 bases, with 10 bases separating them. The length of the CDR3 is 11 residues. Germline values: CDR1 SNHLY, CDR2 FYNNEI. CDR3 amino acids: CASKPVPEQYF. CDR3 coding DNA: TGTGCCAGCAAACCGGTCCCCGAGCAGTACTTC.

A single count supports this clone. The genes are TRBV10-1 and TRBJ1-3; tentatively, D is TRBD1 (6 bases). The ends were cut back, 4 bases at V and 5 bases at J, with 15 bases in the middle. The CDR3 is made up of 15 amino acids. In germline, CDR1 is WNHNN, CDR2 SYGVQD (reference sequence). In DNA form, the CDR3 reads TGCGCCAGCAGTGGTTCCGGGACATCGAGAAACACCATATATTTT. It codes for CASSGSGTSRNTIYF.

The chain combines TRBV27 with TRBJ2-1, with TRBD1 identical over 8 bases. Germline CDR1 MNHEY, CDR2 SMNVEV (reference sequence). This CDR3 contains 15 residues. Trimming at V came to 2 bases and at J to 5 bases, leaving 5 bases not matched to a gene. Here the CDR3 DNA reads TGTGCCAGCAGTTTAAGAGGACAGGGTAACAATGAGCAGTTCTTC. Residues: CASSLRGQGNNEQFF.

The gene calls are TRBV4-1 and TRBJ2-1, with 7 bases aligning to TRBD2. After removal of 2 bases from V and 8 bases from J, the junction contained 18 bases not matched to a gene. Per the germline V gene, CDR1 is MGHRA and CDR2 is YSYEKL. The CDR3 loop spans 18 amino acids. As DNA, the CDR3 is TGCGCCAGCAGCCAACCCAAACTGGGTAGCGGGTTTACTGATGAGCAGTTCTTC. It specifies CASSQPKLGSGFTDEQFF.

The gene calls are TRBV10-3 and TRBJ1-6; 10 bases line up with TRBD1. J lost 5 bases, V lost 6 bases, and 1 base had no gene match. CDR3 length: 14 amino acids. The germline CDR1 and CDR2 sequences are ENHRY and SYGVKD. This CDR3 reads CAIRGQGDNSPLHF. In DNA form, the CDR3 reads TGTGCCATCAGAGGACAGGGGGATAATTCACCCCTCCACTTT.

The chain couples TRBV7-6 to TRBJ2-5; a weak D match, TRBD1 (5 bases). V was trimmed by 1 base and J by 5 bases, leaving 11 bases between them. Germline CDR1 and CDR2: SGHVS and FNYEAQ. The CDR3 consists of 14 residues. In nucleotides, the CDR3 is TGTGCCAGCAGCTTAGAGGGGTTCGGTGAGACCCAGTACTTC. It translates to CASSLEGFGETQYF. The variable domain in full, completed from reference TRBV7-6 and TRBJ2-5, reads GAGVSQSPRYKVTKRGQDVALRCDPISGHVSLYWYRQALGQGPEFLTYFNYEAQQDKSGLPNDRFSAERPEGSISTLTIQRTEQRDSAMYRCASSLEGFGETQYFGPGTRLLVL.

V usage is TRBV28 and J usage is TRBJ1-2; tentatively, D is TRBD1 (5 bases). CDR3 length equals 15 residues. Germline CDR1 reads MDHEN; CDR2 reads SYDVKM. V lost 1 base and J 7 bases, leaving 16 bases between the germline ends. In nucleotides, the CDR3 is TGTGCCAGCAGTTTATCGGCGTCGACCCAGGGTGGCTACACCTTC. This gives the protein CASSLSASTQGGYTF.

As DNA, the CDR3 is TGCAGCCCGACTAGCGGGAAGGAGCAGTTCTTC. Its translation: CSPTSGKEQFF. This chain joins TRBV20-1 and TRBJ2-1, with TRBD2 matching over 11 bases. The CDR3 is made up of 11 amino acids. The germline V gene encodes CDR1 DFQATT and CDR2 SNEGSKA (reference sequence).

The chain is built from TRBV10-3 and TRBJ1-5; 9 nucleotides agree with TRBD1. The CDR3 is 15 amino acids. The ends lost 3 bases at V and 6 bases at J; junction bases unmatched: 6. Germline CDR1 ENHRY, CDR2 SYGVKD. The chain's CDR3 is CAISDTDRGGQPQHF. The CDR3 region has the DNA TGTGCCATCAGTGATACGGACAGGGGTGGTCAGCCCCAGCATTTT.

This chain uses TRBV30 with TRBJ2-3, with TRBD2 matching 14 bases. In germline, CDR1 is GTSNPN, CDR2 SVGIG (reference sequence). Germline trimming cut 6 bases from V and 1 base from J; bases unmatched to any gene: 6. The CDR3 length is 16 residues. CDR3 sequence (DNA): TGTGCCTGCCGACTAGCGGGGGGGCCGGGCACAGATACGCAGTATTTT. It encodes CACRLAGGPGTDTQYF.

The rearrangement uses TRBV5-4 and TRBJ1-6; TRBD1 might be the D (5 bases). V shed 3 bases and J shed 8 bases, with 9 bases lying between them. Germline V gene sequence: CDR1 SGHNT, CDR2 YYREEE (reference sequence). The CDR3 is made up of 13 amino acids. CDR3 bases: TGTGCCAGCAGCTGGGGCGGGGATTCACCCCTCCACTTT. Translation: CASSWGGDSPLHF.

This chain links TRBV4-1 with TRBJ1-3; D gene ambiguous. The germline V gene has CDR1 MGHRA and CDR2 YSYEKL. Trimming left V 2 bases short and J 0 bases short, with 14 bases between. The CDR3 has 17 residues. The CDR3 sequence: CASSQFSVEVSGNTIYF. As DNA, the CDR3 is TGCGCCAGCAGCCAATTCTCGGTCGAGGTCTCTGGAAACACCATATATTTT.

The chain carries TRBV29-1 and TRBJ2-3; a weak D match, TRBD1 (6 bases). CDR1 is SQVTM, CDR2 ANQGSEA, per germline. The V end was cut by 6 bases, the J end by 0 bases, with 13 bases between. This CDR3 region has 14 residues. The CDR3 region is CSVWHRASTDTQYF. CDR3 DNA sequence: TGCAGCGTGTGGCACAGGGCTAGCACAGATACGCAGTATTTT.

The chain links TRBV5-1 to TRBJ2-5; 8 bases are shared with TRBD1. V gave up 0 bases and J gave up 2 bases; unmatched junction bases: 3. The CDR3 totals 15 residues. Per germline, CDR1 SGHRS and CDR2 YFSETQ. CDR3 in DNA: TGCGCCAGCAGCTTGGCGACAGGGGCACAAGAGACCCAGTACTTC. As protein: CASSLATGAQETQYF.

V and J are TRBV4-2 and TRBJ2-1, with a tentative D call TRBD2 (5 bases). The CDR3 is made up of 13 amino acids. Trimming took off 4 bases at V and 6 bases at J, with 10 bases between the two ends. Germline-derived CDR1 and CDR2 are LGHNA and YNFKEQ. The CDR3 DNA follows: TGTGCCAGCAGCCCGGGCGGACTCAATGAGCAGTTCTTC. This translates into CASSPGGLNEQFF.

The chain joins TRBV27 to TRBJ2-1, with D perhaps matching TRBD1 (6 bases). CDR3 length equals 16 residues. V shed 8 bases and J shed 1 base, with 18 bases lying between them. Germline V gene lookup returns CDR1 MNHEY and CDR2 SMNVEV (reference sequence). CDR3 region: CASLGPGHHSYNEQFF. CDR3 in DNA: TGTGCCAGCCTAGGGCCGGGACACCATTCCTACAATGAGCAGTTCTTC.